Following are 8 T cell receptor beta chains from one sample sequenced in a study of Graves' ophthalmopathy and Graves' hyperthyroidism. The study amplified TCR beta CDR3 regions using RNA transcripts. First-round RT-PCR relied on HTBI primers, and a second-round multiplex PCR came next. TCRdb passed the multiplex PCR reads through MiXCR, listing each CDR3 protein once. The sample carries hundreds of thousands of distinct CDR3 sequences, about 24% recorded once. Sequencing was carried out using peripheral blood. All receptors derive from a woman aged 18-30 years with stable Graves' hyperthyroidism. Some clones in this sample may be carry-over from other donors' samples.

This clonotype has at least ten counts. This chain's CDR3 is CASSLVSGQETQYF. DNA for the CDR3: TGCGCCAGCAGCTTGGTTTCAGGCCAAGAGACCCAGTACTTC. The V call is TRBV5-1, the J call TRBJ2-5; D gene uncertain. Trimming cost V 0 bases and J 1 base, with 7 bases left between them. The CDR3 loop spans 14 amino acids. Germline assignment: CDR1 SGHRS and CDR2 YFSETQ.

The chain employs TRBV28 and TRBJ1-2; tentative D call: TRBD1 (5 bases). V lost 11 bases, J lost 4 bases, and 17 bases lay in between. The CDR3 covers 13 residues. Per the germline V gene, CDR1 is MDHEN and CDR2 is SYDVKM. CDR3 coding DNA: TGTGCCGGGGCCAGGGATAACCTCTATGGCTACACCTTC. Its protein product is CAGARDNLYGYTF.

V and J are TRBV5-5 and TRBJ2-5; D may be TRBD2 (5 bases). Germline V gene lookup returns CDR1 SGHKS and CDR2 YYEKEE (reference sequence). With 2 bases removed from V and 1 base from J, the gap between germline ends came to 12 bases. There are 15 residues in the CDR3. The CDR3 sequence is CASSFTDWLQETQYF. CDR3 bases: TGTGCCAGCAGCTTCACGGACTGGCTCCAAGAGACCCAGTACTTC.

The gene calls are TRBV28 and TRBJ1-2; maybe TRBD1 (6 bases). The CDR3 length is 14 residues. Per germline, CDR1 MDHEN and CDR2 SYDVKM. V was shortened by 3 bases and J by 8 bases, with 16 bases between the two germline ends. The CDR3 DNA reads as TGTGCCAGCAGTTTCTTCGACAGGCCCGGCGGCTACACCTTC. Translating gives CASSFFDRPGGYTF.

The table lists this clonotype with many counts. The chain couples TRBV20-1 to TRBJ2-2, with D possibly matching TRBD2 (5 bases). V gave up 1 base and J gave up 2 bases, with 11 bases separating them. CDR3 length: 15 residues. Looked up from germline, CDR1 is DFQATT and CDR2 is SNEGSKA (reference sequence). The CDR3 here is CSARGLTLNTGELFF. The CDR3 bases are TGCAGTGCTAGAGGACTAACCCTTAACACCGGGGAGCTGTTTTTT.

This clonotype showed up many times. V usage is TRBV6-1 and J usage is TRBJ1-1; perhaps TRBD1 as D (5 bases). CDR3 length: 13 residues. Germline lookup yields CDR1 MNHNS and CDR2 SASEGT. V was pared by 4 bases and J by 4 bases, with 10 bases between. This chain's CDR3 is CASSVGDITEAFF. The CDR3 region has the DNA TGTGCCAGCAGTGTGGGGGATATCACTGAAGCTTTCTTT.

The chain is built from TRBV6-2 or TRBV6-3 and TRBJ1-5, with D unresolved. Deletions cut 4 bases from V and 0 bases from J, with 7 bases between. Germline loops: CDR1 MNHEY, CDR2 SVGEGT. The CDR3 sequence is 14 residues long. The CDR3 sequence: CASSWVSSNQPQHF. DNA for the CDR3: TGTGCCAGCAGTTGGGTGTCTAGCAATCAGCCCCAGCATTTT.

In this sample, this clonotype turned up many times. The chain uses TRBV29-1 and TRBJ1-2; 8 bases map to TRBD1. Germline V lookup: CDR1 SQVTM, CDR2 ANQGSEA. The trim removed 5 bases at V and 6 bases at J, leaving 8 bases unmatched. The CDR3 covers 13 residues. Written as DNA, the CDR3 is TGCAGCGTTAGACAGGGGCACGTGGATGGCTACACCTTC. Its translation is CSVRQGHVDGYTF. Full variable domain (outside the CDR3, taken from reference TRBV29-1 and TRBJ1-2): SAVISQKPSRDICQRGTSLTIQCQVDSQVTMMFWYRQQPGQSLTLIATANQGSEATYESGFVIDKFPISRPNLTFSTLTVSNMSPEDSSIYLCSVRQGHVDGYTFGSGTRLTVV.